The present entry profiles one T cell receptor beta chain with its context. This sample was included in a study of monozygotic twins with inflammatory bowel disease. The cDNA of both the TCRalpha and TCRbeta chains was subjected to two nested PCRs of around 15 and 10 cycles. TCRdb reanalyzed the 5' RACE reads, giving one entry per CDR3 protein sequence and no DNA. Recorded for this sample: over 350,000 distinct CDR3 sequences. Germline V gene sequence: CDR1 KGHSH, CDR2 LQKENI. The CDR3 consists of 15 residues. This TCR was recovered from a human donor with ulcerative colitis or Crohn's disease, or a healthy co-twin of an affected twin (not recorded which). This chain links TRBV18 with TRBJ2-3; the TCRdb D gene call, TRBD2, has no DNA to confirm it. Material for sequencing was blood. This chain's CDR3 is CASSPSQELGDTQYF.